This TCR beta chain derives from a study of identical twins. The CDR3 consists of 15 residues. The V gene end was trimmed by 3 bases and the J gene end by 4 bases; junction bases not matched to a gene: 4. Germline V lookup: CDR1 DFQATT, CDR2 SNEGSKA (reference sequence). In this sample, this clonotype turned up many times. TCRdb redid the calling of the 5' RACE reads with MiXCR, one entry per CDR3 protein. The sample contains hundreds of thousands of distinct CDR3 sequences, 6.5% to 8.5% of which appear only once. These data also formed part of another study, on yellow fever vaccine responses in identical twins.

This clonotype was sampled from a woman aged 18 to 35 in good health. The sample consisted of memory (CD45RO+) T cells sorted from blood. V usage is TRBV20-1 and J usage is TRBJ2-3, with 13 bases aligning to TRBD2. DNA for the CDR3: TGCAGTGCTAGTACTAGCGGGGGGGCAGCAGATACGCAGTATTTT. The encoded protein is CSASTSGGAADTQYF.